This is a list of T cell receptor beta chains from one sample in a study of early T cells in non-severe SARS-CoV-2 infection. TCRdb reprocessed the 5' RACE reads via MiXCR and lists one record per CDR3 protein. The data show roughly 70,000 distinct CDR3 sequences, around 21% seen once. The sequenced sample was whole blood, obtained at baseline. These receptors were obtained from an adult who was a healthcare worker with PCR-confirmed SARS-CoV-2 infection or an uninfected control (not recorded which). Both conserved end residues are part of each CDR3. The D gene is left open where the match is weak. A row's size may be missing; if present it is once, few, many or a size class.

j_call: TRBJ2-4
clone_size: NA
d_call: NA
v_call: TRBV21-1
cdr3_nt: TGTGCCAGCAGCAGGGTAGCCAAAAACATTCAGTACTTC
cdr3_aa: CASSRVAKNIQYF

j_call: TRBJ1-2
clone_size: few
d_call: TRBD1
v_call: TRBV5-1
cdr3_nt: TGCGCCAGCAATCCTGCGGACAGGAACTATGGCTACACCTTC
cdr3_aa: CASNPADRNYGYTF

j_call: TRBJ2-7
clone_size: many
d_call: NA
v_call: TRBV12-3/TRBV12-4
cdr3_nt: TGTGCCAGCAGTTTAGCGCTCAGCTACGAGCAGTACTTC
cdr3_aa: CASSLALSYEQYF

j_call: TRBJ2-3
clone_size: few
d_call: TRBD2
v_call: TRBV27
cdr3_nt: TGTGCCAGCAGTTCATACGCGGGGGTGCGGACAGATACGCAGTATTTT
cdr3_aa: CASSSYAGVRTDTQYF

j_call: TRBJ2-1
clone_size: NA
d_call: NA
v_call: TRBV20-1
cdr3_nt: TGCAGTGCTAGACTAGGCCGCAATGAGCAGTTCTTC
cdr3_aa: CSARLGRNEQFF

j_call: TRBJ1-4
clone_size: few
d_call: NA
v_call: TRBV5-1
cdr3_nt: TGCGCCAGCAGCTTCCGCCAGGGGATGGGTGAAAAACTGTTTTTT
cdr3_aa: CASSFRQGMGEKLFF

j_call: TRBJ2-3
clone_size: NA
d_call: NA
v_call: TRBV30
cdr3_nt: TGTGCCTGGATGGCGGCCCGAGCGAGTACGCAGTATTTT
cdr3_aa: CAWMAARASTQYF

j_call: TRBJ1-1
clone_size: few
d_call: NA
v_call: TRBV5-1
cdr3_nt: TGCGCCAGCAGCTGGGGGAGGGCCACGGTAGCCACTGAAGCTTTCTTT
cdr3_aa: CASSWGRATVATEAFF

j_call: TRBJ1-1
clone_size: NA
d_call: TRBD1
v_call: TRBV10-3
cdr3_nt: TGTGCCATCAGTGAGCAGGGGGCTGGTACTGAAGCTTTCTTT
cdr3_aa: CAISEQGAGTEAFF

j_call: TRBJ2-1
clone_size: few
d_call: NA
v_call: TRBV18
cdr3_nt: TGTGCCAGCTCACCGAGCCCTGGCAATGAGCAGTTCTTC
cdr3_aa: CASSPSPGNEQFF

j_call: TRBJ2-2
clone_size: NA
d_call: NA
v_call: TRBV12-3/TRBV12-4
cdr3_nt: TGTGCCAGCAGTTTAAAAACCAGCGACAGGAACACCGGGGAGCTGTTTTTT
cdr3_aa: CASSLKTSDRNTGELFF

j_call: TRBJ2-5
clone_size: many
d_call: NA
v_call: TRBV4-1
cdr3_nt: TGCGCCAGCAGCCAAGAGTTGGACGTGGGAGAGACCCAGTACTTC
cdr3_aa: CASSQELDVGETQYF

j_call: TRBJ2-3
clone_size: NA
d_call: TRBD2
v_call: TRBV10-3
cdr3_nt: TGTGCCATCAGTGAGTCCACTAGCGGAATCACAGATACGCAGTATTTT
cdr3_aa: CAISESTSGITDTQYF

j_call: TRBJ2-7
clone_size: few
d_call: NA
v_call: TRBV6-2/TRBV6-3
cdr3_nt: TGTGCCAGCGCCCCTAGGGCCTACGAGCAGTACTTC
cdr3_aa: CASAPRAYEQYF

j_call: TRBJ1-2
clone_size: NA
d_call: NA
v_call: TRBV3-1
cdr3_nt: TGTGCCAGCAGCCAAGCAGGGTATGGCTACACCTTC
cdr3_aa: CASSQAGYGYTF

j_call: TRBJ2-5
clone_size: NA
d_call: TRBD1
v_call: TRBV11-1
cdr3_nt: TGTGCCAGCAGCTCCGGGACAGAGGAGACCCAGTACTTC
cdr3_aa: CASSSGTEETQYF

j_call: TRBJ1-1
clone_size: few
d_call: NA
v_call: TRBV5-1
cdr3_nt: TGCGCCAGTCGAGCATTGGCCGGAACTGAAGCTTTCTTT
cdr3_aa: CASRALAGTEAFF

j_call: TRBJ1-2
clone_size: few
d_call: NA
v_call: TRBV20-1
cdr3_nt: TGCAGTGCTAGAGTCTGGCGTGGCTATGGCTACACCTTC
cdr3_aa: CSARVWRGYGYTF

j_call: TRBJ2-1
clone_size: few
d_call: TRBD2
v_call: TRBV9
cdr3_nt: TGTGCCAGCAGCGTTAGCGGGGGGAACTACAATGAGCAGTTCTTC
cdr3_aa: CASSVSGGNYNEQFF

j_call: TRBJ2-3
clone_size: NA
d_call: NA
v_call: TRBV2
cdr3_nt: TGTGCCACCAGCCGGGACCGTAAAGATACGCAGTATTTT
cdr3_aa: CATSRDRKDTQYF

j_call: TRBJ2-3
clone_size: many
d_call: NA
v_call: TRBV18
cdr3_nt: TGTGCCAGCTCACCAACGTCTGGAGATACGCAGTATTTT
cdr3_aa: CASSPTSGDTQYF

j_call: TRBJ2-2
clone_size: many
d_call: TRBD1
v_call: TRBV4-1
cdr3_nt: TGCGCCAGCAGCTGGGACAGAACGAACACCGGGGAGCTGTTTTTT
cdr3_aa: CASSWDRTNTGELFF

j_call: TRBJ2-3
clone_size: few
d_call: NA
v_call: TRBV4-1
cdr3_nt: TGCGCCAGCAGCCAACCCCCCGCTACGGGGCGCACAGATACGCAGTATTTT
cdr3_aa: CASSQPPATGRTDTQYF

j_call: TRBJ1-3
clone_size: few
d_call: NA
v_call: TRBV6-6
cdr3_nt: TGTGCCAGCAGTTACTCGATTGGGGGCGCTTGGAGAAACACCATATATTTT
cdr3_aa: CASSYSIGGAWRNTIYF

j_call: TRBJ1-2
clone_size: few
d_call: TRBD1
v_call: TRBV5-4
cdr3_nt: TGTGCCAGCAGTACACAGGGGGCTAACTATGGCTACACCTTC
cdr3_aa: CASSTQGANYGYTF

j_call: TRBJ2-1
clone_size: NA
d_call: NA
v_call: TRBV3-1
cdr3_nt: TGTGCCAGCAGCCAAGATAGGAGCCCGGGCTATGAGCAGTTCTTC
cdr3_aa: CASSQDRSPGYEQFF

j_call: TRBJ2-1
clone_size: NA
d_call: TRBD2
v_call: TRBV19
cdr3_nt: TGTGCCAGTAGTCGCCCTCTGCGGGGGGGCTCCTACAATGAGCAGTTCTTC
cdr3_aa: CASSRPLRGGSYNEQFF

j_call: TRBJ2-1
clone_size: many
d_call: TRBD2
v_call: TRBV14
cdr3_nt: TGTGCCAGCAGCCTCGTTGGACTAGCGGGGAATGAGCAGTTCTTC
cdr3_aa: CASSLVGLAGNEQFF

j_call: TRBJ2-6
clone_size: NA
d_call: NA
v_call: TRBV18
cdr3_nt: TGTGCCAGCTCACCTTTTCTTGGGGCTTCCGGGGCCAACGTCCTGACTTTC
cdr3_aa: CASSPFLGASGANVLTF

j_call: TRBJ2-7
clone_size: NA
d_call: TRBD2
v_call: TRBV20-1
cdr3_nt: TGCAGTGCTATTAGCGGGGAGGCCTACGAGCAGTACTTC
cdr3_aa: CSAISGEAYEQYF

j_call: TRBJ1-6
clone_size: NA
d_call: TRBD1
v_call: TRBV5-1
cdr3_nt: TGCGCCAGCAGCTTGAAACAGGGGTACTCACCCCTCCACTTT
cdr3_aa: CASSLKQGYSPLHF

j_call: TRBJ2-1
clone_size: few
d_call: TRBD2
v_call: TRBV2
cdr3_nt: TGTGCCAGCAGTAGCCAGGGACTAGCGTCTTACAATGAGCAGTTCTTC
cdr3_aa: CASSSQGLASYNEQFF

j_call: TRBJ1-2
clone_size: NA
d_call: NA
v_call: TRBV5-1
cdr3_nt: TGCGCCAGCAGCGAAGACACCTATGGCTACACCTTC
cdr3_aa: CASSEDTYGYTF

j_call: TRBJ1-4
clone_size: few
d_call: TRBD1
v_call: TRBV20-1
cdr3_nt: TGCAGTGCGGAAATCGGGACAGGGGCTGAAAAACTGTTTTTT
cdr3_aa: CSAEIGTGAEKLFF

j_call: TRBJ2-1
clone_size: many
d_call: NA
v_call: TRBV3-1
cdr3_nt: TGTGCCAGCAGCAATTACAATGAGCAGTTCTTC
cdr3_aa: CASSNYNEQFF

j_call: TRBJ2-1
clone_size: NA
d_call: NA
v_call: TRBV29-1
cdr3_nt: TGCAGCTCCTCCGACCTGGGGCGGGGTGAGCAGTTCTTC
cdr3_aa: CSSSDLGRGEQFF

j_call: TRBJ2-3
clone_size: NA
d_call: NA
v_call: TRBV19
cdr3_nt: TGTGCCAGTAGTTGGGGTGGAGATACGCAGTATTTT
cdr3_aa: CASSWGGDTQYF

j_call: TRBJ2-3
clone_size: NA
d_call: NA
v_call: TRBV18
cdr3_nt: TGTGCCAGCTCACCACCGGTGACCCCCACAGATACGCAGTATTTT
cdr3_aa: CASSPPVTPTDTQYF

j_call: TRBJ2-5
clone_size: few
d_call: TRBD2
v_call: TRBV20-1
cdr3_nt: TGCAGTGCGCAGACTAGCGGGGGGGTAGAGACCCAGTACTTC
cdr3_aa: CSAQTSGGVETQYF

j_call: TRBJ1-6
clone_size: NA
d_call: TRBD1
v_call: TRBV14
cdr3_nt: TGTGCCAGCAGCCACACCCATTACAGGGGATCACCCCTCCACTTT
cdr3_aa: CASSHTHYRGSPLHF

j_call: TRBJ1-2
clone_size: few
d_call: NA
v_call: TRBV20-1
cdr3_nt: TGCAGTGCTAGAGATGGAGAAAACTATGGCTACACCTTC
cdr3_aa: CSARDGENYGYTF

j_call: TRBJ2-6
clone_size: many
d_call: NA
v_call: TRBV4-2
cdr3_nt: TGTGCCAGCAGCCAAGATTATGTCCTACGGTCTGGGGCCAACGTCCTGACTTTC
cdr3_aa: CASSQDYVLRSGANVLTF

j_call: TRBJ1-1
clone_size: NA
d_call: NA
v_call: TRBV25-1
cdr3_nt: TGTGCCAGCAGCGGAGGGGTCGGGACAGCTTTCTTT
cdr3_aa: CASSGGVGTAFF

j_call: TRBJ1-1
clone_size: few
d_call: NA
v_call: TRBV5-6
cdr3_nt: TGTGCCAGCAGCTTGTGGGCAGCGAACACTGAAGCTTTCTTT
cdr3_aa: CASSLWAANTEAFF

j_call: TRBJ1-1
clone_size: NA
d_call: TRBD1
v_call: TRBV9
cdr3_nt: TGTGCCAGCAGCGTAGGACAGGGGGCAAGGGGCACTGAAGCTTTCTTT
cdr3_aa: CASSVGQGARGTEAFF

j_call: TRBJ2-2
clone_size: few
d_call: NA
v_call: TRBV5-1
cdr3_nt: TGCGCCAGCTCTGACGAGTCCGGGGAGCTGTTTTTT
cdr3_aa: CASSDESGELFF